This T cell receptor beta chain was sequenced during a study of cytotoxic CD8 clonotypes in ibrutinib-treated CLL. Across the study: On average, each sample had hundreds of thousands of productive templates and tens of thousands of productive rearrangements.

This clone was detected only once. Its antigen is as yet unknown. The CDR3 has 15 residues. In germline, CDR1 is LNHDA, CDR2 SQIVND (reference sequence). After removal of 5 bases from V and 0 bases from J, the junction contained 5 bases not matched to a gene. Broader study findings: Contraction or stability on treatment characterized the public clonotypes, which were uncommon. Clonality climbed at ibrutinib response, then dropped toward baseline at progression.

Data came from immunoSEQ multiplex PCR; TCRdb stores just in-frame clones and leaves some out. The profile shows about 160,000 clones, approximately 80% of them singletons. This TCR came from a human donor with chronic lymphocytic leukemia. The chain uses TRBV19 and TRBJ2-3; 7 bases map to TRBD2. This specimen was PBMCs, taken after 24 months of ibrutinib treatment. CDR3 sequence reads: CASSGLAASTDTQYF. The CDR3, as DNA: TGTGCCAGTAGTGGGCTAGCGGCTAGCACAGATACGCAGTATTTT.